Below are 10 T cell receptor beta chains sequenced from a single sample in a study of blood T cell repertoires in COVID-19. Clones were sequenced by immunoSEQ multiplex PCR, and TCRdb holds only the in-frame ones, with some missing. The table has under 300,000 clones, around 87% seen once. Sequenced input: peripheral blood. Receptors were obtained from a woman in her 70s with active or convalescent COVID-19.

V and J are TRBV6-5 and TRBJ1-1; weak D call: TRBD1 (5 bases). Germline V gene lookup returns CDR1 MNHEY and CDR2 SVGAGI. This CDR3 is 15 amino acids long. V was pared by 0 bases and J by 0 bases, with 8 bases between. For the CDR3, the DNA is TGTGCCAGCAGTTACTCTTGGGGCATGAACACTGAAGCTTTCTTT. It codes for CASSYSWGMNTEAFF.

V usage is TRBV11-3 and J usage is TRBJ2-5; D remains unclear. CDR3 size: 13 residues. V gave up 1 base and J gave up 2 bases, with 5 bases separating them. Germline lookup yields CDR1 SGHNT and CDR2 YENEEA. As DNA, the CDR3 is TGTGCCAGCAGCTTAGGCAGGCAAGAGACCCAGTACTTC. This gives the protein CASSLGRQETQYF.

The chain carries TRBV2 and TRBJ1-5; TRBD1 agrees at 8 bases. The CDR3 runs 18 residues. Germline CDR1 SNHLY, CDR2 FYNNEI. The trim removed 2 bases at V and 1 base at J, leaving 10 bases unmatched. In DNA, the CDR3 is TGTGCCAGCAGTGAACGACAGGGGCGCTTGGGAAGCAATCAGCCCCAGCATTTT. As protein: CASSERQGRLGSNQPQHF.

CDR3 loop: CASLLQGASTEAFF. The CDR3 DNA follows: TGTGCCAGCTTACTACAGGGGGCGTCTACTGAAGCTTTCTTT. The chain is built from TRBV18 and TRBJ1-1; 9 bases line up with TRBD1. CDR1 KGHSH and CDR2 LQKENI come from the germline V gene. The CDR3 is made up of 14 amino acids. V trimming: 7 bases; J trimming: 5 bases; junction bases outside the gene matches: 8.

J is TRBJ1-4 and V is TRBV7-9; D is undetermined. Per germline, CDR1 SEHNR and CDR2 FQNEAQ (reference sequence). V was pared by 1 base and J by 5 bases, with 11 bases between. The length of the CDR3 is 15 residues. The CDR3 DNA is TGTGCCAGCAGCTTAGGCGGGCAGCCAAATGAAAAACTGTTTTTT. Protein sequence: CASSLGGQPNEKLFF.

The chain has TRBV7-9 and TRBJ1-5, with a weak D call TRBD1 (6 bases). V lost 1 base and J 2 bases, leaving 12 bases between the germline ends. This CDR3 contains 16 residues. The V gene's germline CDR1 is SEHNR and CDR2 FQNEAQ (reference sequence). The CDR3 bases are TGTGCCAGCAGCTTAGATGGCAGGGGAGGCAATCAGCCCCAGCATTTT. It yields the protein CASSLDGRGGNQPQHF.

The chain is built from TRBV7-2 and TRBJ2-7; the match to TRBD2 covers 8 bases. The CDR3 extends over 16 amino acids. The germline V gene has CDR1 SGHTA and CDR2 FQGNSA. V lost 2 bases to trimming and J lost 2 bases; unmatched junction nucleotides: 8. In nucleotides, the CDR3 is TGTGCCAGCAGCTTAAGCCTAGCGGGCATCCCCTACGAGCAGTACTTC. The encoded protein is CASSLSLAGIPYEQYF.

The chain links TRBV7-8 to TRBJ1-2, with a weak D call TRBD1 (5 bases). The V end was cut by 8 bases, the J end by 4 bases, with 17 bases between. This CDR3 spans 14 amino acids. Germline CDR1 SGHVS, CDR2 FQNEAQ. The CDR3 loop is CASAPIRQLYGYTF. The CDR3, as DNA: TGTGCCAGCGCCCCTATTCGACAGCTCTATGGCTACACCTTC.

The chain joins TRBV19 to TRBJ1-2, with D possibly TRBD1 on 5 matching bases. The CDR3 spans 15 residues. The germline V gene encodes CDR1 LNHDA and CDR2 SQIVND (reference sequence). V gave up 3 bases and J gave up 6 bases, with 17 bases separating them. The CDR3 region has the DNA TGTGCCAGTAGTATTGGGGGACTATTGCGTGATGGCTACACCTTC. It yields the protein CASSIGGLLRDGYTF.

This clone is a singleton in its sample. The chain couples TRBV6-1 to TRBJ1-5; D not resolved. Trimming stripped 8 bases from V and 3 bases from J, with 14 bases between. There are 14 residues in the CDR3. Germline CDR1 reads MNHNS; CDR2 reads SASEGT. The CDR3 protein is CASSEEGYNQPQHF. The CDR3 bases are TGTGCCAGCTCCGAGGAAGGCTACAATCAGCCCCAGCATTTT.